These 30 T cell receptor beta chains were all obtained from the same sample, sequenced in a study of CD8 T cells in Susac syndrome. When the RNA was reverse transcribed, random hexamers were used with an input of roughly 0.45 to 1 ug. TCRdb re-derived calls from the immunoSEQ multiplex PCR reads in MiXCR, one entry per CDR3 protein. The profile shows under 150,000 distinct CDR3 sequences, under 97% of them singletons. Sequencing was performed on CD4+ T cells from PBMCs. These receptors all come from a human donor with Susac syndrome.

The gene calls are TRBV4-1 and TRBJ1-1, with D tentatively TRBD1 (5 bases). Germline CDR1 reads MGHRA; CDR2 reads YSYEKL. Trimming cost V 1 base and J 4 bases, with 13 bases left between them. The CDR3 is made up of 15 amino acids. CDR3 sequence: CASSQVDRESTEAFF. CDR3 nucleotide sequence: TGCGCCAGCAGCCAAGTTGACAGAGAGTCCACTGAAGCTTTCTTT.

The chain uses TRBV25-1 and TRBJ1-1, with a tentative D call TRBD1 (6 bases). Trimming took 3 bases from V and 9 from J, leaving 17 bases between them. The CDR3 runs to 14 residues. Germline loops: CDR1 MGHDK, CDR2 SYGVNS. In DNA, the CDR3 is TGTGCCAGCAGTGATGGGACAATAGGGATCAAAGCTTTCTTT. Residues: CASSDGTIGIKAFF.

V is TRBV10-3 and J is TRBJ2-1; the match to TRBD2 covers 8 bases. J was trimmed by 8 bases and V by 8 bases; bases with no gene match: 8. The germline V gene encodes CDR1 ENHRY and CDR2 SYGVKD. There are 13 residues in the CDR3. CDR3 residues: CAIRGGPGDEQFF. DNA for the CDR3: TGTGCCATCCGGGGGGGCCCAGGAGATGAGCAGTTCTTC.

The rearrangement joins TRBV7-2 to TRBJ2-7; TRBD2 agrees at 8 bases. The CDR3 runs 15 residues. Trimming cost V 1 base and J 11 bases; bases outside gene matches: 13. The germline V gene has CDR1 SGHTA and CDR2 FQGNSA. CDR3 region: CASSLVPGSGGRKYF. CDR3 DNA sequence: TGTGCCAGCAGCTTAGTACCCGGATCGGGCGGGAGGAAGTACTTC.

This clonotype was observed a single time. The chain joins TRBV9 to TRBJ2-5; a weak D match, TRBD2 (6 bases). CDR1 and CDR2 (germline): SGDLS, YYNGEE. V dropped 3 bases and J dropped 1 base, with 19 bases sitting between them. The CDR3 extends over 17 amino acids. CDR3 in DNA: TGTGCCAGCAGCGCGGGGTGGTGGGATAGCGGCCAAGAGACCCAGTACTTC. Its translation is CASSAGWWDSGQETQYF.

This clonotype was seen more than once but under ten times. The CDR3 here is CASSFGQQETQYF. CDR3 in DNA: TGTGCCAGCAGCTTTGGGCAGCAAGAGACCCAGTACTTC. The V call is TRBV7-9, the J call TRBJ2-5; D is undetermined. Germline CDR1 reads SEHNR; CDR2 reads FQNEAQ (reference sequence). V was clipped by 3 bases and J by 2 bases, with 7 bases between them. The CDR3 contains 13 residues.

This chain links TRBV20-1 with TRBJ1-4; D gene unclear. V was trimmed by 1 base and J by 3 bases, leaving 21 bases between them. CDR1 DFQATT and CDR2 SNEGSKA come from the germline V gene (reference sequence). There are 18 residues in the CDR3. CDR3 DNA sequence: TGCAGTGCTAGAGCCCGGGAGTTTCCCCTTGGAGCTAATGAAAAACTGTTTTTT. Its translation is CSARAREFPLGANEKLFF.

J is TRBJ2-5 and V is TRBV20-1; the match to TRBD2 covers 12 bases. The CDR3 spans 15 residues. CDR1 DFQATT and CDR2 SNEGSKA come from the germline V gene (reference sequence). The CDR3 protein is CSSPRPSGREETQYF. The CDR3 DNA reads TGCAGCTCACCCCGGCCTAGCGGGAGGGAAGAGACCCAGTACTTC.

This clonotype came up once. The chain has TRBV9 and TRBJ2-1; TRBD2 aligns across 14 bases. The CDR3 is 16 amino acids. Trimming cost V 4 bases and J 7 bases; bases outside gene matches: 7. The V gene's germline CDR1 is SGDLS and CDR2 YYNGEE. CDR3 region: CASSQTGTSGRNEQFF. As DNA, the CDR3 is TGTGCCAGCAGCCAGACCGGGACTAGCGGGAGAAATGAGCAGTTCTTC.

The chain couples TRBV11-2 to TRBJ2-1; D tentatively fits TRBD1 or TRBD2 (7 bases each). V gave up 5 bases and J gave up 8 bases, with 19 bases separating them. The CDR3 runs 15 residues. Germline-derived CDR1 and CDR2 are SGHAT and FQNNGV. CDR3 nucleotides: TGTGCCAGCAGCCGCGAGGGGGCGGGGGAGGATGAGCAGTTCTTC. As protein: CASSREGAGEDEQFF.

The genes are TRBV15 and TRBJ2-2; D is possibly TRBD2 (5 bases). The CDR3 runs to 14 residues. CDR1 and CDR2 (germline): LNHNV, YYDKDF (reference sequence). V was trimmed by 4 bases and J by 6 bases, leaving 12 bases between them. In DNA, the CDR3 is TGTGCCACCAGCACGGGAAGAGAAGCCGGGGAGCTGTTTTTT. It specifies CATSTGREAGELFF.

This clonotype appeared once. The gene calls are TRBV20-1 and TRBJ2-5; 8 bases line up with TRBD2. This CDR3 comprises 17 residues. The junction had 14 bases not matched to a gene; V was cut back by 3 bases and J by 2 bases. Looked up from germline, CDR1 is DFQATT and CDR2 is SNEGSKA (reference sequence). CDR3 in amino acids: CSASRAFSGGGQETQYF. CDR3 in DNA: TGCAGTGCTAGTCGCGCATTCAGCGGGGGAGGACAAGAGACCCAGTACTTC.

This chain's CDR3 is CASSPQTWGDEQFF. The CDR3 coding sequence is TGTGCCAGCTCACCGCAGACTTGGGGGGATGAGCAGTTCTTC. This chain uses TRBV18 with TRBJ2-1; D perhaps matches TRBD2 (6 bases). Per germline, CDR1 KGHSH and CDR2 LQKENI. The CDR3 consists of 14 residues. V lost 3 bases and J 8 bases, leaving 14 bases between the germline ends.

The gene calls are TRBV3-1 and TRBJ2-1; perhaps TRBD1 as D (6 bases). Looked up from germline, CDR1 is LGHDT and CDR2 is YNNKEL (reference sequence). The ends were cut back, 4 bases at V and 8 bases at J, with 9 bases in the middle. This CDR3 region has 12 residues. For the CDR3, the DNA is TGTGCCAGCAGCCGTACAGGGCATGAGCAGTTCTTC. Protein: CASSRTGHEQFF.

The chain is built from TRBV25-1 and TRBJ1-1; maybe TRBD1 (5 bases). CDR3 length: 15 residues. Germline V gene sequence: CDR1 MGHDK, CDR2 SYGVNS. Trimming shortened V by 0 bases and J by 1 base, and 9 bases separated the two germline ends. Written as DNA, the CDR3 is TGTGCCAGCAGTGAATATGACAGACCGAACACTGAAGCTTTCTTT. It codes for CASSEYDRPNTEAFF.

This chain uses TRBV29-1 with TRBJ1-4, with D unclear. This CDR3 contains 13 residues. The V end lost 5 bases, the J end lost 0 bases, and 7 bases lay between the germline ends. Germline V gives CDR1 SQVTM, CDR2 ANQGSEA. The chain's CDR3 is CSVRSTTNEKLFF. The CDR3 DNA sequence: TGCAGCGTTAGGTCTACAACTAATGAAAAACTGTTTTTT.

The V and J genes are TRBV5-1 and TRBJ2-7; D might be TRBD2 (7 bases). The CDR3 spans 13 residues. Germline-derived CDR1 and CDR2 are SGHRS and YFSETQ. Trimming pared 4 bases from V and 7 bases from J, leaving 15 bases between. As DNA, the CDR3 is TGCGCCAGCAGCCCGGGGAGGGGGGAAGAGCAGTACTTC. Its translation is CASSPGRGEEQYF.

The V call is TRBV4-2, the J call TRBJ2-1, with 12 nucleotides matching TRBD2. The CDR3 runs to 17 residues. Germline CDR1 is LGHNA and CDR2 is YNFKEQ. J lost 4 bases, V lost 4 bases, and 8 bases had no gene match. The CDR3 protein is CASSPQIGTSGYNEQFF. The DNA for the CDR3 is TGTGCCAGCAGCCCGCAAATCGGGACTAGCGGGTACAATGAGCAGTTCTTC.

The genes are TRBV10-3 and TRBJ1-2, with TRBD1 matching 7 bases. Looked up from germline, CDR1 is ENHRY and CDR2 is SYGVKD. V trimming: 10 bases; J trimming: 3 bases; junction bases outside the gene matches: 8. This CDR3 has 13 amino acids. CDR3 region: CATSAGQDYGYTF. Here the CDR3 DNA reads TGTGCCACCTCTGCCGGACAGGACTATGGCTACACCTTC.

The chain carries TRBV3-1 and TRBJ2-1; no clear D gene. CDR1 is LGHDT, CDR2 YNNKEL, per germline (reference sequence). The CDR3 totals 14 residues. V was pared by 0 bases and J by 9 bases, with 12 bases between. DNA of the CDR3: TGTGCCAGCAGCCAAGACGGAAGGGCTCTTGAGCAGTTCTTC. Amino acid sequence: CASSQDGRALEQFF.

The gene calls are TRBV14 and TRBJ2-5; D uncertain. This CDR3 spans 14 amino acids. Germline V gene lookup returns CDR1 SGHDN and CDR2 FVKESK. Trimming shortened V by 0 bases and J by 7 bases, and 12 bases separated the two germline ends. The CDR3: CASSQDLVSGTQYF. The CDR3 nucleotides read TGTGCCAGCAGCCAAGATCTGGTATCCGGGACCCAGTACTTC.

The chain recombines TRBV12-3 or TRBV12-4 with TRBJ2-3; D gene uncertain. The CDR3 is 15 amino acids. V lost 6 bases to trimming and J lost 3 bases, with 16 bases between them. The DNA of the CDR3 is TGTGCCAGCAGCCCCTCACCCCGGTGGACAGATACGCAGTATTTT. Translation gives CASSPSPRWTDTQYF.

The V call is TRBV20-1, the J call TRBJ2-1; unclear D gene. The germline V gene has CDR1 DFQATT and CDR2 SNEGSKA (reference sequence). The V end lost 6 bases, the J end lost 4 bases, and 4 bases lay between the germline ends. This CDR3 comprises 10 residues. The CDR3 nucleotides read TGCAGTGCAACTTACAATGAGCAGTTCTTC. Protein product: CSATYNEQFF.

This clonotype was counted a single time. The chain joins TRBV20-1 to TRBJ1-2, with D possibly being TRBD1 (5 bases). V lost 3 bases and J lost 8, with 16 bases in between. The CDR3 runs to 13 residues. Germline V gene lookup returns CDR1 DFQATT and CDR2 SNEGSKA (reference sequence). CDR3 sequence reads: CSASIATGRGYTF. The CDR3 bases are TGCAGTGCTAGTATCGCGACGGGGCGAGGCTACACCTTC.

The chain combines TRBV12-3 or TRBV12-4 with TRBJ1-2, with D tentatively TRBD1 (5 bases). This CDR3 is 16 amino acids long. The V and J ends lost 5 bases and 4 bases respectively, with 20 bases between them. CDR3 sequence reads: CASSPSEGAGRYGYTF. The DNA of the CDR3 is TGTGCCAGCAGTCCTAGTGAAGGGGCGGGTCGCTATGGCTACACCTTC.

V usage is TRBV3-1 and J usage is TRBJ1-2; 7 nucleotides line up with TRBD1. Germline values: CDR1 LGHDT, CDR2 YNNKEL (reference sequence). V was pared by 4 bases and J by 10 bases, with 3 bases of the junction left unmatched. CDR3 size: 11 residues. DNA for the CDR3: TGTGCCAGCAGCCGCGGACAGGCCTACACCTTC. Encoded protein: CASSRGQAYTF. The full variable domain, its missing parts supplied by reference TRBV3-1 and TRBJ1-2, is DTAVSQTPKYLVTQMGNDKSIKCEQNLGHDTMYWYKQDSKKFLKIMFSYNNKELIINETVPNRFSPKSPDKAHLNLHINSLELGDSAVYFCASSRGQAYTFGSGTRLTVV.

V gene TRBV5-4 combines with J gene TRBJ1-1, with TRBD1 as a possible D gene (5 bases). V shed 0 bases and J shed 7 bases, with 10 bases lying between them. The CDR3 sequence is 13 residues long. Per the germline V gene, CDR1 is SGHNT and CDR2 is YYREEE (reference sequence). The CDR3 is CASSLAGTDEAFF. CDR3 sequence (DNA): TGTGCCAGCAGCTTGGCCGGGACGGATGAAGCTTTCTTT.

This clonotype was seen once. Here the CDR3 reads CASSLGRKDIGAFF. In nucleotides, the CDR3 is TGTGCCAGCAGCTTAGGCAGGAAGGATATTGGGGCGTTCTTC. The gene calls are TRBV13 and TRBJ2-1; D might be TRBD1 (5 bases). This CDR3 has 14 residues. Germline V lookup: CDR1 PRHDT, CDR2 FYEKMQ (reference sequence). V lost 0 bases, J lost 15 bases, and 18 bases lay in between.

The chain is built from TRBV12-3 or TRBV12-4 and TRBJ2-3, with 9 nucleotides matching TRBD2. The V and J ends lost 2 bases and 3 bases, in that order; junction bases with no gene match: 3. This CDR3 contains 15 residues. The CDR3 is CASSLRLAGTDTQYF. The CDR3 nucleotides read TGTGCCAGCAGTTTAAGGCTAGCGGGAACAGATACGCAGTATTTT.

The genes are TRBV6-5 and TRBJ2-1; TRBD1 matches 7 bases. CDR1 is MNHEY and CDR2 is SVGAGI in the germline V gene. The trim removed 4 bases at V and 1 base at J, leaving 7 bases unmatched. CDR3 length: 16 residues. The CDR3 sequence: CASSSRQGISYNEQFF. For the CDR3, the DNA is TGTGCCAGCAGTTCCAGACAGGGAATTTCCTACAATGAGCAGTTCTTC.